Below are 32 T cell receptor beta chains sequenced from a single sample in a study of T cells in Graves' hyperthyroidism and ophthalmopathy. Amplified regions were TCR beta CDR3 sequences from RNA transcripts. First-round RT-PCR targeting the TCR CDR3 was performed with the HTBI primer set. TCRdb re-analysed the multiplex PCR reads in MiXCR, keeping a single row per CDR3 protein. Of under 350,000 distinct CDR3 sequences listed, 15% to 20% are singletons. The sequenced sample was blood. The receptors here all came from a woman in her 50s with Graves' hyperthyroidism.

The chain employs TRBV5-4 and TRBJ2-3; D call uncertain. This CDR3 is 14 amino acids long. Germline-derived CDR1 and CDR2 are SGHNT and YYREEE (reference sequence). With 4 bases removed from V and 2 bases from J, the gap between germline ends came to 11 bases. In nucleotides, the CDR3 is TGTGCCAGCAGCGTCTGGGCCTTCACAGATACGCAGTATTTT. This codes for CASSVWAFTDTQYF. The full variable domain, rest sourced from reference TRBV5-4 and TRBJ2-3, is ETGVTQSPTHLIKTRGQQVTLRCSSQSGHNTVSWYQQALGQGPQFIFQYYREEENGRGNFPPRFSGLQFPNYSSELNVNALELDDSALYLCASSVWAFTDTQYFGPGTRLTVL.

The chain combines TRBV27 with TRBJ2-2; TRBD2 agrees at 15 bases. CDR1 MNHEY and CDR2 SMNVEV come from the germline V gene (reference sequence). Unmatched junction bases numbered 12, after V lost 3 bases and J lost 7 bases. The CDR3 covers 19 residues. This chain's CDR3 is CASSFPGQGLAGGHGELFF. DNA for the CDR3: TGTGCCAGCAGTTTTCCGGGACAGGGACTAGCGGGAGGCCACGGGGAGCTGTTTTTT.

This clonotype appeared many times. The chain carries TRBV28 and TRBJ1-1, with unresolved D. The germline CDR1 and CDR2 sequences are MDHEN and SYDVKM. This CDR3 spans 12 amino acids. Deletions cut 2 bases from V and 4 bases from J, with 5 bases between. CDR3 sequence (DNA): TGTGCCAGCAGTTTAAGTACCACTGAAGCTTTCTTT. Translation: CASSLSTTEAFF.

The V call is TRBV30, the J call TRBJ2-2; D unclear. The CDR3 length is 16 residues. V was cut by 3 bases and J by 2 bases, with 16 bases left in between. CDR1 and CDR2 (germline): GTSNPN, SVGIG (reference sequence). CDR3 sequence: CAWRQNWELNTGELFF. CDR3 bases: TGTGCCTGGAGACAAAATTGGGAATTAAACACCGGGGAGCTGTTTTTT.

V usage is TRBV9 and J usage is TRBJ1-6, with D hard to call. Germline V gives CDR1 SGDLS, CDR2 YYNGEE. V lost 0 bases to trimming and J lost 13 bases, with 14 bases between them. The CDR3 extends over 14 amino acids. The CDR3 here is CASSVEGSLSPLHF. The CDR3 DNA sequence: TGTGCCAGCAGCGTAGAAGGGAGCTTATCCCCCCTCCACTTT.

This clonotype was detected a few times. For the CDR3, the DNA is TGTGCCAGCAGCTTGGGTCCGGACAATGAGCAGTTCTTC. It encodes CASSLGPDNEQFF. The genes are TRBV7-2 and TRBJ2-1; D gene uncertain. Trimming left V 3 bases short and J 5 bases short, with 8 bases between. This CDR3 spans 13 amino acids. Germline V gives CDR1 SGHTA, CDR2 FQGNSA.

This clonotype was counted ten times or more. The CDR3 region has the DNA TGCGCCAGCAGCTTGGATGCCGGGGCTGGGGCCAACGTCCTGACTTTC. Translating gives CASSLDAGAGANVLTF. The chain recombines TRBV5-1 with TRBJ2-6; D possibly corresponds to TRBD2 (5 bases). Germline V gene sequence: CDR1 SGHRS, CDR2 YFSETQ. Trimming shortened V by 0 bases and J by 2 bases, and 9 bases separated the two germline ends. This CDR3 spans 16 amino acids.

The chain has TRBV6-5 and TRBJ2-1; D possibly corresponds to TRBD2 (6 bases). Trimming shortened V by 0 bases and J by 7 bases, and 13 bases separated the two germline ends. Germline V CDR1 and CDR2: MNHEY, SVGAGI. There are 15 residues in the CDR3. CDR3 loop: CASSYSTSKANEQFF. CDR3 coding DNA: TGTGCCAGCAGTTACTCCACTAGCAAAGCGAATGAGCAGTTCTTC.

This clonotype has only a few counts. This chain joins TRBV6-1 and TRBJ2-7; 9 positions agree with TRBD1. Trimming cost V 1 base and J 5 bases; bases outside gene matches: 9. CDR1 is MNHNS, CDR2 SASEGT, per germline. The CDR3 runs to 16 residues. In nucleotides, the CDR3 is TGTGCCAGCAGTGAAGTAGGAGGACAGGGGAACGACGAGCAGTACTTC. Translated, it gives CASSEVGGQGNDEQYF.

This clonotype was picked up a small number of times. The gene calls are TRBV5-1 and TRBJ2-1; 9 bases are a match to TRBD2. The germline gives CDR1 SGHRS, CDR2 YFSETQ. The CDR3 covers 16 residues. V was clipped by 4 bases and J by 8 bases; unmatched bases: 13. The CDR3 region has the DNA TGCGCCAGCAGCGATGACTTAGCTAGCGGGGTCGATGAGCAGTTCTTC. Translating gives CASSDDLASGVDEQFF.

This clonotype was seen a few times. The chain links TRBV9 to TRBJ2-1, with 8 bases matching TRBD2. This CDR3 spans 16 amino acids. J was trimmed by 1 base and V by 9 bases; bases with no gene match: 12. CDR1 is SGDLS and CDR2 is YYNGEE in the germline V gene. The CDR3 nucleotides read TGTGCCATCTCCCCCGGGGGGGGAGAGTCCTACAATGAGCAGTTCTTC. Translating it yields CAISPGGGESYNEQFF.

Note on this clonotype: An end of the junction differs from the germline gene, which may be a read error. The CDR3 DNA follows: TGTGCCAGCAGCTTAGGCCTCGGGGGCGAGACCCATTACTTC. Protein sequence: CASSLGLGGETHYF. The rearrangement uses TRBV7-9 and TRBJ2-5; perhaps D is TRBD1 or TRBD2 (6 bases each). In germline, CDR1 is SEHNR, CDR2 FQNEAQ (reference sequence). The CDR3 extends over 14 amino acids.

This clonotype was counted once. CDR3 in DNA: TGTGCCAGCACCCGACAGGGTCCTCTCTCTGGAAACACCATATATTTT. This codes for CASTRQGPLSGNTIYF. The chain recombines TRBV6-2 or TRBV6-3 with TRBJ1-3; 7 nucleotides match TRBD1. The J segment lost 0 bases and the V segment lost 7 bases, leaving 9 bases of the junction unmatched. CDR3 size: 16 residues. Per the germline V gene, CDR1 is MNHEY and CDR2 is SVGEGT.

This clonotype has just a few counts. The chain couples TRBV20-1 to TRBJ2-1; 9 bases are shared with TRBD2. V was pared by 4 bases and J by 5 bases, with 6 bases of the junction left unmatched. This CDR3 is 14 amino acids long. Per the germline V gene, CDR1 is DFQATT and CDR2 is SNEGSKA (reference sequence). The CDR3 DNA follows: TGCAGTGCTACAGCTAGCGGGATCGACAATGAGCAGTTCTTC. Residues: CSATASGIDNEQFF.

In nucleotides, the CDR3 is TGTGCCACCGTGGGACAGTTCAATCAGCCCCAGCATTTT. This encodes CATVGQFNQPQHF. This chain joins TRBV19 and TRBJ1-5, with TRBD1 matching 7 bases. This CDR3 spans 13 amino acids. In germline, CDR1 is LNHDA, CDR2 SQIVND (reference sequence). The V gene end was trimmed by 10 bases and the J gene end by 3 bases; junction bases not matched to a gene: 6.

V usage is TRBV4-2 and J usage is TRBJ2-4; 7 nucleotides align to TRBD1. The CDR3 has 18 residues. From germline, CDR1 is LGHNA and CDR2 YNFKEQ. Trimming took 1 base from V and 8 from J; bases not matched to a gene: 17. CDR3 bases: TGTGCCAGCAGCCAAGTAGGAGCAGGGGGTACTTCTAGGGACATTCAGTACTTC. It encodes CASSQVGAGGTSRDIQYF.

In the case of this clonotype: Without the conserved terminal phenylalanine or tryptophan, this CDR3 likely stems from a read error. The chain links TRBV12-3 or TRBV12-4 to TRBJ1-1; D unresolved. The V end was cut by 3 bases, the J end by 0 bases, with 8 bases between. CDR3 size: 14 residues. In DNA form, the CDR3 reads TGTGCCAGCAGTTTGCAGGCTTTGAACACTGAAGCTTTCTCT. Translated: CASSLQALNTEAFS.

The sample holds a few counts of this clonotype. CDR3 sequence: CSVSRPGGDNEQFF. Here the CDR3 DNA reads TGCAGCGTTTCCCGGCCTGGGGGGGACAATGAGCAGTTCTTC. The chain uses TRBV29-1 and TRBJ2-1, with 7 bases aligning to TRBD2. Unmatched junction bases numbered 9, after V lost 5 bases and J lost 5 bases. The CDR3 consists of 14 residues. Germline V CDR1 and CDR2: SQVTM, ANQGSEA.

This clonotype was detected ten times or more. The genes are TRBV13 and TRBJ1-4; perhaps TRBD1 as D (5 bases). This CDR3 spans 15 amino acids. V gave up 0 bases and J gave up 4 bases, with 9 bases separating them. Per the germline V gene, CDR1 is PRHDT and CDR2 is FYEKMQ (reference sequence). This CDR3 is CASSLGGQNNEKLFF. The CDR3 coding sequence is TGTGCCAGCAGCTTAGGGGGGCAGAATAATGAAAAACTGTTTTTT.

This clonotype occurred many times. V gene TRBV5-1 combines with J gene TRBJ2-7, with D unresolved. The CDR3 totals 12 residues. Per the germline V gene, CDR1 is SGHRS and CDR2 is YFSETQ. V lost 1 base, J lost 3 bases, and 5 bases lay in between. The CDR3 region has the DNA TGCGCCAGCAGCTTGACTGGCTACGAGCAGTACTTC. It yields the protein CASSLTGYEQYF.

This clonotype showed up many times. The gene calls are TRBV12-3 or TRBV12-4 and TRBJ2-3; D possibly uses TRBD1 or TRBD2 (5 bases each). Trimming pared 3 bases from V and 6 bases from J, leaving 16 bases between. This CDR3 is built from 15 residues. CDR3 protein: CASSFGGVGSDTQYF. CDR3 DNA sequence: TGTGCCAGCAGTTTTGGGGGAGTAGGGTCGGATACGCAGTATTTT.

At least ten counts were recorded for this clonotype. The genes are TRBV20-1 and TRBJ2-5; D is unresolved. Germline CDR1 reads DFQATT; CDR2 reads SNEGSKA (reference sequence). The CDR3 runs 11 residues. Deletions cut 0 bases from V and 2 bases from J, with 1 base between. CDR3 sequence reads: CSARDQETQYF. The CDR3 DNA sequence: TGCAGTGCTAGAGATCAAGAGACCCAGTACTTC.

The rearrangement joins TRBV6-5 to TRBJ1-5, with D hard to call. Germline values: CDR1 MNHEY, CDR2 SVGAGI. Deletions cut 0 bases from V and 4 bases from J, with 7 bases between. The CDR3 runs 14 residues. For the CDR3, the DNA is TGTGCCAGCAGTTACTCGTCCGGGAATCAGCCCCAGCATTTT. Protein product: CASSYSSGNQPQHF.

This clonotype was detected ten times or more. V usage is TRBV13 and J usage is TRBJ1-5, with a possible D match to TRBD1 (6 bases). Trimming removed 0 bases at V and 0 bases at J, with 18 bases between. CDR3 length: 19 amino acids. CDR1 PRHDT and CDR2 FYEKMQ come from the germline V gene (reference sequence). The CDR3 is CASSLGPKAGDLSNQPQHF. The CDR3 DNA is TGTGCCAGCAGCTTAGGCCCAAAGGCAGGGGACCTTAGCAATCAGCCCCAGCATTTT.

The V gene is TRBV11-2, the J gene TRBJ1-1; D is ambiguous. CDR1 SGHAT and CDR2 FQNNGV come from the germline V gene. V was cut by 0 bases and J by 4 bases, with 9 bases left in between. The CDR3 extends over 14 amino acids. CDR3 bases: TGTGCCAGCAGCTTAGAGGCCTGGAGCACTGAAGCTTTCTTT. It translates to CASSLEAWSTEAFF.

This clonotype was recorded many times. The chain carries TRBV5-1 and TRBJ2-1; TRBD2 aligns across 12 bases. The CDR3 spans 16 residues. Germline V gene lookup returns CDR1 SGHRS and CDR2 YFSETQ. V lost 2 bases to trimming and J lost 8 bases; unmatched junction nucleotides: 8. CDR3 sequence reads: CASSLMTSGGIDEQFF. In DNA form, the CDR3 reads TGCGCCAGCAGCTTAATGACTAGCGGGGGTATAGATGAGCAGTTCTTC.

V usage is TRBV6-1 and J usage is TRBJ2-3; D ambiguous. Trimming removed 5 bases at V and 4 bases at J, with 10 bases between. Germline CDR1 reads MNHNS; CDR2 reads SASEGT. This CDR3 spans 13 amino acids. The CDR3 DNA sequence: TGTGCCAGCAGTCAGCTACATCCAGATACGCAGTATTTT. This sequence encodes CASSQLHPDTQYF.

There are a few counts of this clonotype. The chain combines TRBV7-9 with TRBJ2-1, with 7 bases identical to TRBD2. J lost 0 bases, V lost 5 bases, and 4 bases had no gene match. The CDR3 length is 15 residues. The germline CDR1 and CDR2 sequences are SEHNR and FQNEAQ (reference sequence). The CDR3, as DNA: TGTGCCAGCAGCCCGAGCGGGATCTCCTACAATGAGCAGTTCTTC. Its protein product is CASSPSGISYNEQFF.

The chain recombines TRBV12-3 or TRBV12-4 with TRBJ2-2; D perhaps matches TRBD1 (6 bases). The V end was cut by 6 bases, the J end by 2 bases, with 13 bases between. The CDR3 totals 15 residues. The DNA for the CDR3 is TGTGCCAGCAGCCCGGGGACATACAACACCGGGGAGCTGTTTTTT. As protein: CASSPGTYNTGELFF.

This clonotype was seen a few times. The genes are TRBV30 and TRBJ2-3, with 11 bases lining up with TRBD2. CDR1 and CDR2 (germline): GTSNPN, SVGIG (reference sequence). Trimming cost V 5 bases and J 5 bases; bases outside gene matches: 0. The CDR3 extends over 12 amino acids. DNA of the CDR3: TGTGCCTGGGGGACTAGCGGAGATACGCAGTATTTT. Its translation: CAWGTSGDTQYF.

The sample holds a few counts of this clonotype. The chain combines TRBV6-5 with TRBJ2-5, with a tentative D call TRBD2 (5 bases). The length of the CDR3 is 14 residues. Per germline, CDR1 MNHEY and CDR2 SVGAGI. V was clipped by 9 bases and J by 4 bases, with 18 bases between them. The CDR3 region has the DNA TGTGCCAGTATGGCGGGCGCCCTCGGAGAGACCCAGTACTTC. Translating it yields CASMAGALGETQYF.

This clonotype occurred a few times. The V and J genes are TRBV5-1 and TRBJ1-1; D uncertain. The germline V gene has CDR1 SGHRS and CDR2 YFSETQ. This CDR3 has 15 amino acids. V lost 0 bases and J lost 4, with 13 bases in between. This CDR3 is CASSLVGEKSTEAFF. The CDR3 nucleotides read TGCGCCAGCAGCTTGGTCGGAGAAAAGAGCACTGAAGCTTTCTTT.